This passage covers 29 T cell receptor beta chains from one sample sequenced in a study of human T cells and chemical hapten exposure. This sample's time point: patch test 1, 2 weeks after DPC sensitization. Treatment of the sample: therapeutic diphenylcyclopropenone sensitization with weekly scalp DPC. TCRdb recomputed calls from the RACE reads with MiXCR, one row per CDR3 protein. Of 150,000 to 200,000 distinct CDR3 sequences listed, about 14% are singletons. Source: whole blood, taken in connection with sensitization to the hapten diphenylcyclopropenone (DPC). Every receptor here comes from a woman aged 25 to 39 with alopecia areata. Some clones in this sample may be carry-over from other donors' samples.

Here the CDR3 DNA reads TGTGCCAGCAGCTCCGAACATAGCCAATACTACGAGCAGTACTTC. Translated: CASSSEHSQYYEQYF. V and J are TRBV5-4 and TRBJ2-7; no clear D gene. The length of the CDR3 is 15 residues. V dropped 3 bases and J dropped 3 bases, with 16 bases sitting between them. CDR1 and CDR2 from the germline V gene are SGHNT and YYREEE (reference sequence).

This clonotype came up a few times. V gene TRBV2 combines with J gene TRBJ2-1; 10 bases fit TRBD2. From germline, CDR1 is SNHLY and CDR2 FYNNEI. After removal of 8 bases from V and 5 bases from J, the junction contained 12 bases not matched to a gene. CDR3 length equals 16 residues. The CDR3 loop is CASCRKAGGKNNEQFF. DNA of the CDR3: TGTGCCAGCTGCCGAAAAGCGGGAGGGAAAAACAATGAGCAGTTCTTC.

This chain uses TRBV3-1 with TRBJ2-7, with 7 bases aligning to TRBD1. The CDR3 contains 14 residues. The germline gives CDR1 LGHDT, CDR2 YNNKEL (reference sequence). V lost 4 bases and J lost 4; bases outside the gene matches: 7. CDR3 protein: CASSLGTVQYEQYF. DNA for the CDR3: TGTGCCAGCAGCCTTGGGACAGTTCAGTACGAGCAGTACTTC.

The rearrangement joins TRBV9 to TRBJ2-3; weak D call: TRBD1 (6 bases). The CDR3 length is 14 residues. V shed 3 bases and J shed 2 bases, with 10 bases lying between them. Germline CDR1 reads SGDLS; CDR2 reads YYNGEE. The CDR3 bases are TGTGCCAGCAGCGCCGGGACAACCACAGATACGCAGTATTTT. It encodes CASSAGTTTDTQYF.

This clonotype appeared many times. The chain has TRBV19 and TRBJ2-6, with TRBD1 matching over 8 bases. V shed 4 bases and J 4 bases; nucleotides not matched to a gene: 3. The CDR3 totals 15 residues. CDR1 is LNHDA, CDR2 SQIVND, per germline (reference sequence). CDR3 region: CASSRQGYGANVLTF. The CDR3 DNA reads TGTGCCAGTAGTAGACAGGGGTACGGGGCCAACGTCCTGACTTTC.

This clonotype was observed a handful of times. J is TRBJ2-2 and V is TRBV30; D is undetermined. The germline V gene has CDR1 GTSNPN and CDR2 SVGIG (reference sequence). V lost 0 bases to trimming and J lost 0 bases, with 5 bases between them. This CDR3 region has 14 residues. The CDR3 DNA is TGTGCCTGGAGTGTACTCCCGAACACCGGGGAGCTGTTTTTT. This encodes CAWSVLPNTGELFF.

The CDR3 DNA reads TGTGCCAGCAGTTTGGCGGGACAGGGAGATCAGCCCCAGCATTTT. Translating gives CASSLAGQGDQPQHF. The chain employs TRBV6-1 and TRBJ1-5; 9 nucleotides align to TRBD1. Germline CDR1 reads MNHNS; CDR2 reads SASEGT. The ends lost 5 bases at V and 5 bases at J; junction bases unmatched: 7. This CDR3 region has 15 residues.

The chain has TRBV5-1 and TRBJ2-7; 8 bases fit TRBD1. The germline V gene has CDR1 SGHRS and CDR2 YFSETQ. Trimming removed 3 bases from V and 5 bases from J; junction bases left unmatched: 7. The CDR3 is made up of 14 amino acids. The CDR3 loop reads CASSYGQGWDEQYF. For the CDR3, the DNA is TGCGCCAGCAGCTACGGACAGGGATGGGACGAGCAGTACTTC.

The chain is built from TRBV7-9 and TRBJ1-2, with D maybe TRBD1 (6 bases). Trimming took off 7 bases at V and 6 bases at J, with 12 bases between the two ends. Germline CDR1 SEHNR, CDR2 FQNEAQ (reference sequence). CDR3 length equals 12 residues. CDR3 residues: CASTEGGHGYTF. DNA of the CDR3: TGTGCCAGCACCGAAGGGGGGCATGGCTACACCTTC.

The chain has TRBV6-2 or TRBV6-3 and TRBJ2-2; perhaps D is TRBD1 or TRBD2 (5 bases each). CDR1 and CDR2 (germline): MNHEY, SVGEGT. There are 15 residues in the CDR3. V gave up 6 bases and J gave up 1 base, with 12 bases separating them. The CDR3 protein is CASRTGRMNTGELFF. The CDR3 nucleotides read TGTGCCAGCAGAACGGGACGGATGAACACCGGGGAGCTGTTTTTT.

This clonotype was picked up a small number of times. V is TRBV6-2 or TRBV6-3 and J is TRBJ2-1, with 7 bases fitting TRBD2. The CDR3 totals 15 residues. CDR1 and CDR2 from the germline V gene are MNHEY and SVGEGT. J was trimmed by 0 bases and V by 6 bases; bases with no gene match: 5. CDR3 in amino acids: CASRIAGYSYNEQFF. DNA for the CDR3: TGTGCCAGCAGAATAGCGGGCTACTCCTACAATGAGCAGTTCTTC.

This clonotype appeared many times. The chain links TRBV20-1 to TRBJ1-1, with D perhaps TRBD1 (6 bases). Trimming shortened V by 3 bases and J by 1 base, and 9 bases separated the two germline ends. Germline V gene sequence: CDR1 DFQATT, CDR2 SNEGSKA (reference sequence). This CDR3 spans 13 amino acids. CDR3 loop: CSASGTQNTEAFF. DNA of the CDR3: TGCAGTGCTAGTGGGACACAGAACACTGAAGCTTTCTTT.

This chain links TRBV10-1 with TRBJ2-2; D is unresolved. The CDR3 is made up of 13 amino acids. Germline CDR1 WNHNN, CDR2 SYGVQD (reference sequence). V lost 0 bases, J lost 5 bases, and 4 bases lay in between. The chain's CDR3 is CASSESQTGELFF. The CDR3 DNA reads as TGCGCCAGCAGTGAGTCGCAAACCGGGGAGCTGTTTTTT.

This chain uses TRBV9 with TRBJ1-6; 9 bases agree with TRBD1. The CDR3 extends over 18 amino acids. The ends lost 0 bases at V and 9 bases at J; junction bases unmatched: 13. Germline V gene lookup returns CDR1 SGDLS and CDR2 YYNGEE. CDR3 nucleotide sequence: TGTGCCAGCAGCGTAGGGGACAGGGTAGGATTAGGAGGTTCACCCCTCCACTTT. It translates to CASSVGDRVGLGGSPLHF.

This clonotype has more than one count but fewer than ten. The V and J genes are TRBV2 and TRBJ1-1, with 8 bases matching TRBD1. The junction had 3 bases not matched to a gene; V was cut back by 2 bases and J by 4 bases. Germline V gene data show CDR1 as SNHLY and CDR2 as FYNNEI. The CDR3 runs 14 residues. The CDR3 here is CASSEQGASTEAFF. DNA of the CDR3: TGTGCCAGCAGTGAACAGGGGGCAAGCACTGAAGCTTTCTTT.

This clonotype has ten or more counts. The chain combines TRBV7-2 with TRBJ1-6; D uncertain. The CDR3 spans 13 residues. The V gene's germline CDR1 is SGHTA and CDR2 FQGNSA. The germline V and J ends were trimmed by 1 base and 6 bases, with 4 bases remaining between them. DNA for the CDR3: TGTGCCAGCAGCTTAGAGATTAATTCACCCCTCCACTTT. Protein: CASSLEINSPLHF.

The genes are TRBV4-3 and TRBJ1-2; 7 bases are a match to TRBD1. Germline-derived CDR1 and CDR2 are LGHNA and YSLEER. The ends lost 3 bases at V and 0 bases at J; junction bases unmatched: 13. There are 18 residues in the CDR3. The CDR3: CASSQYDRANPTNYGYTF. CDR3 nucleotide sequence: TGCGCCAGCAGCCAGTACGACAGGGCGAATCCAACTAACTATGGCTACACCTTC.

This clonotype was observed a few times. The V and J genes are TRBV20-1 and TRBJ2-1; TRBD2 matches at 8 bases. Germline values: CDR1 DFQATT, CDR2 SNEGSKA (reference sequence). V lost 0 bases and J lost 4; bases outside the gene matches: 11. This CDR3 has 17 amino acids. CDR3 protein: CSARDFRGSGGYNEQFF. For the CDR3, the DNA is TGCAGTGCTAGAGATTTCCGCGGGAGCGGGGGATACAATGAGCAGTTCTTC.

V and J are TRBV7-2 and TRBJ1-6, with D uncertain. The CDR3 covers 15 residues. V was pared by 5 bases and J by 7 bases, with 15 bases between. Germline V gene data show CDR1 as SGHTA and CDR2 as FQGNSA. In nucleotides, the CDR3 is TGTGCCAGCAGCCGCCGGGATAACGCCAATTCACCCCTCCACTTT. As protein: CASSRRDNANSPLHF.

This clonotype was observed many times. The CDR3 DNA reads as TGTGCCAGCAGCTTGGCCGGGCAGCAGGGGGTGGGGAATTCACCCCTCCACTTT. This codes for CASSLAGQQGVGNSPLHF. The rearrangement uses TRBV5-6 and TRBJ1-6, with 7 bases that match TRBD1. With V trimmed by 0 bases and J by 7 bases, 13 bases remained unmatched. Germline CDR1 and CDR2: SGHDT and YYEEEE. The CDR3 is made up of 18 amino acids. Filled out from reference TRBV5-6 and TRBJ1-6, the complete variable domain reads DAGVTQSPTHLIKTRGQQVTLRCSPKSGHDTVSWYQQALGQGPQFIFQYYEEEERQRGNFPDRFSGHQFPNYSSELNVNALLLGDSALYLCASSLAGQQGVGNSPLHFGNGTRLTVT.

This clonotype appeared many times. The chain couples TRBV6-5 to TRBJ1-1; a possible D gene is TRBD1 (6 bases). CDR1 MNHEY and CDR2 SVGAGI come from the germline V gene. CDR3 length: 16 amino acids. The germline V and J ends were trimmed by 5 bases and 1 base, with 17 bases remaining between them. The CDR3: CASSLRPDSQNTEAFF. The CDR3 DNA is TGTGCCAGCAGTCTACGACCGGACAGCCAGAACACTGAAGCTTTCTTT.

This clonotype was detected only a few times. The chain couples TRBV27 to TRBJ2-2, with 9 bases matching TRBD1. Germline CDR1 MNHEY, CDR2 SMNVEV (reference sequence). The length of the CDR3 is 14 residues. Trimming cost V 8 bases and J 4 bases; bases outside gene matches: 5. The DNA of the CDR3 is TGTGCCAGCCATACGACAGGGGGCACCGGGGAGCTGTTTTTT. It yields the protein CASHTTGGTGELFF.

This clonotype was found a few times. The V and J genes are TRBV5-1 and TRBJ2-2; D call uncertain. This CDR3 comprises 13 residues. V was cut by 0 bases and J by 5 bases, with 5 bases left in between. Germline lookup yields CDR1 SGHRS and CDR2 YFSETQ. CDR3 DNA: TGCGCCAGCAGCTTGGGGGAAACCGGGGAGCTGTTTTTT. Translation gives CASSLGETGELFF. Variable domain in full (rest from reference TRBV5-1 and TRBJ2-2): KAGVTQTPRYLIKTRGQQVTLSCSPISGHRSVSWYQQTPGQGLQFLFEYFSETQRNKGNFPGRFSGRQFSNSRSEMNVSTLELGDSALYLCASSLGETGELFFGEGSRLTVL.

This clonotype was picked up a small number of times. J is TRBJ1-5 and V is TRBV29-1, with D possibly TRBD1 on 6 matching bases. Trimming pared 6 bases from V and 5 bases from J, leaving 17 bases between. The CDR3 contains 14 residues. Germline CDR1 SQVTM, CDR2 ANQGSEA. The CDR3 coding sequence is TGCAGCGTACGACAGGCCGGGAGAGATCAGCCCCAGCATTTT. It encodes CSVRQAGRDQPQHF. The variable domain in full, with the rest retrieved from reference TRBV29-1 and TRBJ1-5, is SAVISQKPSRDICQRGTSLTIQCQVDSQVTMMFWYRQQPGQSLTLIATANQGSEATYESGFVIDKFPISRPNLTFSTLTVSNMSPEDSSIYLCSVRQAGRDQPQHFGDGTRLSIL.

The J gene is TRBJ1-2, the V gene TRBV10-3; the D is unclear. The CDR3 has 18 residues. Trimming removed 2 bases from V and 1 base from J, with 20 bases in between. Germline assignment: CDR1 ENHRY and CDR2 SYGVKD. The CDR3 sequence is CAISEPDARTVLNYGYTF. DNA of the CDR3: TGTGCCATCAGTGAGCCCGACGCAAGGACGGTTCTTAACTATGGCTACACCTTC.

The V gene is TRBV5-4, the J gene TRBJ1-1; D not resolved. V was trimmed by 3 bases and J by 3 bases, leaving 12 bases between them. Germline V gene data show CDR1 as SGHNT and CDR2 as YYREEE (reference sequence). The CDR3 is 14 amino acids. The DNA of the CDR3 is TGTGCCAGCAGCTCGCCTCTTAAGGACACTGAAGCTTTCTTT. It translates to CASSSPLKDTEAFF.

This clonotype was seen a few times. CDR3 protein: CASSQDSNTEAFF. Here the CDR3 DNA reads TGCGCCAGCAGCCAAGATTCGAACACTGAAGCTTTCTTT. This chain links TRBV4-3 with TRBJ1-1; no definite D call. The V and J ends lost 0 bases and 1 base respectively, with 3 bases between them. CDR1 and CDR2 from the germline V gene are LGHNA and YSLEER. This CDR3 spans 13 amino acids.

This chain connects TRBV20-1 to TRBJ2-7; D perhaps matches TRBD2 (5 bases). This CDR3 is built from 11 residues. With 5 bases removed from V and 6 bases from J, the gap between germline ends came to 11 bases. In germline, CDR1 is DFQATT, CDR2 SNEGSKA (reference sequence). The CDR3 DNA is TGCAGTGCTCTAGAGGGTGGCGAGCAGTACTTC. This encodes CSALEGGEQYF.

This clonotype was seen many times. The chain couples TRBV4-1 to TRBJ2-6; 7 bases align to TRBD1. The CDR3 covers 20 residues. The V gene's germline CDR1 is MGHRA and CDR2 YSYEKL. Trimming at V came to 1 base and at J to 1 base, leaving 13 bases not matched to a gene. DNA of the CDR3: TGCGCCAGCAGCCAAGGGCCCCCCAGGACAGGTGTGTCTGGGGCCAACGTCCTGACTTTC. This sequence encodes CASSQGPPRTGVSGANVLTF.